This entry concerns a single TCR beta chain. The library targeted TCRbeta and was prepared with unique molecular identifiers. TCRdb recomputed calls from the PCR reads with MiXCR, one row per CDR3 protein. Of hundreds of thousands of distinct CDR3 sequences in the sample, roughly 17% were seen once. The data derive from a study of T-cell reconstitution after alpha-beta-depleted transplantation in children. The CDR3 is made up of 14 amino acids. Trimming cost V 4 bases and J 3 bases, with 13 bases left between them. Germline V gene lookup returns CDR1 SEHNR and CDR2 FQNEAQ (reference sequence). Sequenced material: PBMCs from the stem cell graft donor, taken from the stem cell graft. The chain combines TRBV7-9 with TRBJ2-7; tentative D call: TRBD2 (5 bases). The clonotype comes from a human donor who donated a stem cell graft to a child with acute myeloid leukemia. CDR3 region: CASSSRDIVYEQYF. The CDR3 bases are TGTGCCAGCAGCTCCCGGGATATCGTCTACGAGCAGTACTTC.